Listed below are T cell receptor beta chains from one sample, sequenced in a study of blood T cell repertoires in COVID-19. This table comes from immunoSEQ multiplex PCR, and its TCRdb copy is limited to in-frame clones, with some not included. The sample lists fewer than 350,000 clones, 65% to 90% occurring once. The sample consisted of peripheral blood. Source of these receptors: a human donor in a cohort sampled during active COVID-19. Each CDR3 is given with its conserved first and last residue. A D gene is named only where the DNA matches it firmly. Not all rows give a size; the values are once, few, many and, for expanded clones, a class.

d_call: TRBD1; v_call: TRBV6-1; j_call: TRBJ1-5; clone_size: NA; cdr3_aa: CASSEAGTGPSQPQHF; cdr3_nt: TGTGCCAGCAGTGAAGCGGGGACAGGACCAAGTCAGCCCCAGCATTTT
d_call: NA; v_call: TRBV4-2; j_call: TRBJ2-3; clone_size: once; cdr3_aa: CASSQKGAGISDTQYF; cdr3_nt: TGTGCCAGCAGCCAAAAGGGTGCGGGGATTTCAGATACGCAGTATTTT
d_call: TRBD2; v_call: TRBV3-1/TRBV3-2; j_call: TRBJ2-3; clone_size: NA; cdr3_aa: CASSFSGGALDTQYF; cdr3_nt: TGTGCCAGCTCTTTTAGCGGGGGGGCGTTGGATACGCAGTATTTT
d_call: NA; v_call: TRBV29-1; j_call: TRBJ2-3; clone_size: NA; cdr3_aa: CSGTGSTDTQYF; cdr3_nt: TGCAGCGGAACAGGGAGTACAGATACGCAGTATTTT
d_call: NA; v_call: TRBV29-1; j_call: TRBJ1-2; clone_size: NA; cdr3_aa: CSVEGSGEGREGYTF; cdr3_nt: TGCAGCGTTGAAGGTAGCGGGGAGGGCCGTGAGGGCTACACCTTC
d_call: NA; v_call: TRBV5-1; j_call: TRBJ1-2; clone_size: NA; cdr3_aa: CASSLGVNYGYTF; cdr3_nt: TGCGCCAGCAGCTTGGGAGTTAACTATGGCTACACCTTC
d_call: NA; v_call: TRBV24-1; j_call: TRBJ2-6; clone_size: NA; cdr3_aa: CATSDPLGGGANVLTF; cdr3_nt: TGTGCCACCAGTGACCCCCTAGGGGGTGGGGCCAACGTCCTGACTTTC
d_call: NA; v_call: TRBV30; j_call: TRBJ2-3; clone_size: NA; cdr3_aa: CAWSVRGGIDTQYF; cdr3_nt: TGTGCCTGGAGTGTGAGGGGGGGCATTGATACGCAGTATTTT
d_call: NA; v_call: TRBV6-1; j_call: TRBJ1-4; clone_size: NA; cdr3_aa: CASTDGGKLFF; cdr3_nt: TGTGCCAGCACGGACGGAGGAAAACTGTTTTTT
d_call: NA; v_call: TRBV5-1; j_call: TRBJ2-1; clone_size: NA; cdr3_aa: CASSLGTETYNEQFF; cdr3_nt: TGCGCCAGCAGCTTGGGGACAGAAACCTACAATGAGCAGTTCTTC
d_call: NA; v_call: TRBV20-1; j_call: TRBJ2-1; clone_size: NA; cdr3_aa: CSASDGAHNEQFF; cdr3_nt: TGCAGTGCTAGTGACGGAGCCCACAATGAGCAGTTCTTC
d_call: NA; v_call: TRBV6-2/TRBV6-3; j_call: TRBJ1-2; clone_size: NA; cdr3_aa: CASSPKPTTGIHGYTF; cdr3_nt: TGTGCCAGCAGCCCTAAACCAACCACAGGGATTCATGGCTACACCTTC
d_call: TRBD2; v_call: TRBV30; j_call: TRBJ2-3; clone_size: NA; cdr3_aa: CAWSPPSGGADTQYF; cdr3_nt: TGTGCCTGGAGTCCCCCTAGCGGGGGGGCAGATACGCAGTATTTT
d_call: TRBD2; v_call: TRBV5-3; j_call: TRBJ2-6; clone_size: NA; cdr3_aa: CARSRGTLPGTRQSSGANVLTF; cdr3_nt: TGTGCCAGAAGCCGAGGGACCCTTCCCGGGACTAGGCAATCCTCTGGGGCCAACGTCCTGACTTTC
d_call: NA; v_call: TRBV7-9; j_call: TRBJ2-7; clone_size: NA; cdr3_aa: CASSLQYEQYF; cdr3_nt: TGTGCCAGCAGCTTACAGTACGAGCAGTACTTC
d_call: TRBD2; v_call: TRBV11-3; j_call: TRBJ2-2; clone_size: once; cdr3_aa: CASSSTRDSSGGTGELFF; cdr3_nt: TGTGCCAGCAGCTCTACGAGGGACTCCTCGGGGGGCACCGGGGAGCTGTTTTTT
d_call: TRBD1; v_call: TRBV27; j_call: TRBJ1-3; clone_size: NA; cdr3_aa: CASSLSGGSGNTIYF; cdr3_nt: TGTGCCAGCAGTTTGTCAGGGGGCTCTGGAAACACCATATATTTT
d_call: TRBD2; v_call: TRBV5-1; j_call: TRBJ2-3; clone_size: few; cdr3_aa: CASSFSGGAADTQYF; cdr3_nt: TGCGCCAGCAGCTTTAGCGGGGGGGCTGCGGATACGCAGTATTTT
d_call: TRBD1; v_call: TRBV10-2; j_call: TRBJ1-2; clone_size: NA; cdr3_aa: CASSEQGVLNYGYTF; cdr3_nt: TGCGCCAGCAGTGAACAGGGGGTTCTTAACTATGGCTACACCTTC
d_call: NA; v_call: TRBV5-6; j_call: TRBJ1-4; clone_size: NA; cdr3_aa: CASSLREEKLFF; cdr3_nt: TGTGCCAGCAGCTTAAGGGAGGAAAAACTGTTTTTT
d_call: NA; v_call: TRBV3-1/TRBV3-2; j_call: TRBJ2-2; clone_size: NA; cdr3_aa: CASSQVLAGELFF; cdr3_nt: TGTGCCAGCAGCCAAGTCCTCGCCGGGGAGCTGTTTTTT
d_call: TRBD2; v_call: TRBV9; j_call: TRBJ2-3; clone_size: NA; cdr3_aa: CASTVAGGGDTQYF; cdr3_nt: TGTGCCAGCACCGTAGCGGGGGGTGGAGATACGCAGTATTTT
d_call: NA; v_call: TRBV24-1; j_call: TRBJ2-3; clone_size: NA; cdr3_aa: CATSVSTDTQYF; cdr3_nt: TGTGCCACCAGTGTAAGCACAGATACGCAGTATTTT
d_call: TRBD1; v_call: TRBV19; j_call: TRBJ1-6; clone_size: few; cdr3_aa: CASSLRQGSSYSPLHF; cdr3_nt: TGTGCCAGTAGTCTCCGACAGGGGAGCTCGTATTCACCCCTCCACTTT
d_call: NA; v_call: TRBV28; j_call: TRBJ2-5; clone_size: few; cdr3_aa: CASSFRGQGHLSQYF; cdr3_nt: TGTGCCAGCAGTTTTCGGGGACAAGGGCATTTGTCCCAGTACTTC
d_call: NA; v_call: TRBV6-5; j_call: TRBJ2-3; clone_size: NA; cdr3_aa: CASRASNGPRDTQYF; cdr3_nt: TGTGCCAGCAGAGCTAGCAATGGACCTAGAGATACGCAGTATTTT
d_call: TRBD2; v_call: TRBV7-3; j_call: TRBJ2-1; clone_size: NA; cdr3_aa: CASSHGTSGGYNEQFF; cdr3_nt: TGTGCCAGCAGCCACGGGACTAGCGGGGGATACAATGAGCAGTTCTTC
d_call: TRBD1; v_call: TRBV24-1; j_call: TRBJ2-1; clone_size: NA; cdr3_aa: CATSDALKDRTYNEQFF; cdr3_nt: TGTGCCACCAGTGACGCCTTAAAGGACAGGACCTACAATGAGCAGTTCTTC
d_call: TRBD1; v_call: TRBV5-1; j_call: TRBJ2-7; clone_size: NA; cdr3_aa: CASSLGDRGDHYEQYF; cdr3_nt: TGCGCCAGCAGCTTGGGAGACAGGGGCGATCACTACGAGCAGTACTTC
d_call: TRBD1; v_call: TRBV5-1; j_call: TRBJ1-1; clone_size: NA; cdr3_aa: CASSFGTGGLSNTEAFF; cdr3_nt: TGCGCCAGCAGCTTCGGGACAGGGGGCCTCTCGAACACTGAAGCTTTCTTT
d_call: NA; v_call: TRBV30; j_call: TRBJ1-4; clone_size: NA; cdr3_aa: CAWSVRQETNEKLFF; cdr3_nt: TGTGCCTGGAGTGTTCGACAGGAAACTAATGAAAAACTGTTTTTT
d_call: NA; v_call: TRBV5-1; j_call: TRBJ2-7; clone_size: NA; cdr3_aa: CASSLEGRDTYEQYF; cdr3_nt: TGCGCCAGCAGCTTGGAGGGCAGGGACACCTACGAGCAGTACTTC
d_call: TRBD1; v_call: TRBV25-1; j_call: TRBJ1-4; clone_size: NA; cdr3_aa: CASSGTGALEKLFF; cdr3_nt: TGTGCCAGCAGTGGGACAGGGGCCCTTGAAAAACTGTTTTTT
d_call: TRBD1; v_call: TRBV4-2; j_call: TRBJ1-1; clone_size: once; cdr3_aa: CASRYRGNTEAFF; cdr3_nt: TGTGCCAGCAGGTACAGGGGAAACACTGAAGCTTTCTTT
d_call: TRBD1; v_call: TRBV15; j_call: TRBJ1-2; clone_size: few; cdr3_aa: CATSPRTGNYGYTF; cdr3_nt: TGTGCCACCAGCCCCAGGACAGGGAACTATGGCTACACCTTC
d_call: NA; v_call: TRBV3-1/TRBV3-2; j_call: TRBJ2-3; clone_size: NA; cdr3_aa: CASSQRLFTDTQYF; cdr3_nt: TGTGCCAGCAGCCAAAGACTCTTCACAGATACGCAGTATTTT
d_call: NA; v_call: TRBV7-8; j_call: TRBJ1-3; clone_size: once; cdr3_aa: CASSLGSGQRNTIYF; cdr3_nt: TGTGCCAGCAGCTTAGGTTCCGGACAGCGGAACACCATATATTTT
d_call: TRBD1; v_call: TRBV11-2; j_call: TRBJ1-2; clone_size: few; cdr3_aa: CASSKQRGPDGYTF; cdr3_nt: TGTGCCAGCAGCAAACAAAGGGGGCCGGATGGCTACACCTTC
d_call: TRBD1; v_call: TRBV5-1; j_call: TRBJ2-4; clone_size: NA; cdr3_aa: CASSLEGQGNIQYF; cdr3_nt: TGCGCCAGCAGCTTAGAGGGACAGGGAAACATTCAGTACTTC
d_call: TRBD1; v_call: TRBV19; j_call: TRBJ2-7; clone_size: once; cdr3_aa: CASSMGDRDSGEQYF; cdr3_nt: TGTGCCAGTAGTATGGGGGACAGGGACTCGGGAGAGCAGTACTTC
d_call: NA; v_call: TRBV28; j_call: TRBJ1-5; clone_size: once; cdr3_aa: CAINPGGLSNQPQHF; cdr3_nt: TGTGCCATTAATCCGGGGGGGCTTAGCAATCAGCCCCAGCATTTT
d_call: TRBD1; v_call: TRBV18; j_call: TRBJ2-3; clone_size: NA; cdr3_aa: CAGRRTGSTDTQYF; cdr3_nt: TGTGCCGGCCGCCGGACAGGTAGCACAGATACGCAGTATTTT
d_call: NA; v_call: TRBV27; j_call: TRBJ2-3; clone_size: once; cdr3_aa: CASSRTSPGTDTQYF; cdr3_nt: TGTGCCAGCAGTCGAACTTCCCCCGGCACAGATACGCAGTATTTT
d_call: TRBD1; v_call: TRBV6-5; j_call: TRBJ2-7; clone_size: NA; cdr3_aa: CASSYRDRPYEQYF; cdr3_nt: TGTGCCAGCAGTTACCGGGACAGACCCTACGAGCAGTACTTC
d_call: TRBD1; v_call: TRBV7-9; j_call: TRBJ2-7; clone_size: NA; cdr3_aa: CASIPTGGTGEQYF; cdr3_nt: TGTGCCAGCATCCCCACAGGGGGCACGGGGGAGCAGTACTTC
d_call: TRBD2; v_call: TRBV10-3; j_call: TRBJ2-1; clone_size: NA; cdr3_aa: CAIKAGGQRNEQFF; cdr3_nt: TGTGCCATCAAGGCGGGGGGCCAACGCAATGAGCAGTTCTTC
d_call: NA; v_call: TRBV19; j_call: TRBJ1-2; clone_size: NA; cdr3_aa: CASSIGQGRFVNYGYTF; cdr3_nt: TGTGCCAGTAGTATAGGCCAGGGGAGATTCGTTAACTATGGCTACACCTTC
d_call: TRBD1; v_call: TRBV3-1/TRBV3-2; j_call: TRBJ2-2; clone_size: NA; cdr3_aa: CASSQVSGGGKGSGELFF; cdr3_nt: TGTGCCAGCAGCCAAGTGTCAGGGGGCGGAAAAGGGTCCGGGGAGCTGTTTTTT
d_call: TRBD1; v_call: TRBV5-5; j_call: TRBJ1-1; clone_size: NA; cdr3_aa: CASSLQGGGTEAFF; cdr3_nt: TGTGCCAGCAGCCTACAGGGGGGCGGCACTGAAGCTTTCTTT
d_call: NA; v_call: TRBV20-1; j_call: TRBJ1-1; clone_size: NA; cdr3_aa: CSARDPDSIIF; cdr3_nt: TGCAGTGCTAGAGATCCTGACAGTATAATCTTT
d_call: NA; v_call: TRBV19; j_call: TRBJ1-5; clone_size: NA; cdr3_aa: CASSIGGDYQPQHF; cdr3_nt: TGTGCCAGTAGTATCGGGGGGGATTATCAGCCCCAGCATTTT
d_call: TRBD2; v_call: TRBV7-9; j_call: TRBJ2-3; clone_size: NA; cdr3_aa: CASSLLSGGASTDTQYF; cdr3_nt: TGTGCCAGCAGCTTACTTAGCGGGGGGGCCAGCACAGATACGCAGTATTTT